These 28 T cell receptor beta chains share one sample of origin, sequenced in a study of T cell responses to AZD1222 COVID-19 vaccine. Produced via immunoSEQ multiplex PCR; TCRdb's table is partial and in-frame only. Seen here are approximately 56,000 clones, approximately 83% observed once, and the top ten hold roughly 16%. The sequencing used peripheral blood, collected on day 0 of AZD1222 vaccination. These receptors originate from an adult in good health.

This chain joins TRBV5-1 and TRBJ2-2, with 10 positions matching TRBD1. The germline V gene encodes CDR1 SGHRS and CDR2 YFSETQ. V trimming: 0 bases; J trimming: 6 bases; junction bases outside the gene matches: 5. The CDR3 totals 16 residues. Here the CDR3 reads CASSLGDRGIAGELFF. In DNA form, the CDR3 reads TGCGCCAGCAGCTTGGGGGACAGGGGCATTGCCGGGGAGCTGTTTTTT.

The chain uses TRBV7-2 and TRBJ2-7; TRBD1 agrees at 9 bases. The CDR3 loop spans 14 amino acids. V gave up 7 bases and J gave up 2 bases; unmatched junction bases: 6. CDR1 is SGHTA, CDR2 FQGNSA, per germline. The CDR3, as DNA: TGTGCCAGCACCCCGCGACAGGGGGCCTACGAGCAGTACTTC. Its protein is CASTPRQGAYEQYF.

CDR3 loop: CASRKGTSGGSGELFF. The CDR3 nucleotides are TGTGCCAGTAGAAAAGGGACTAGCGGGGGTTCCGGGGAGCTGTTTTTT. The gene calls are TRBV19 and TRBJ2-2, with TRBD2 identical over 14 bases. The CDR3 runs to 16 residues. The germline V gene encodes CDR1 LNHDA and CDR2 SQIVND (reference sequence). J lost 6 bases, V lost 6 bases, and 6 bases had no gene match.

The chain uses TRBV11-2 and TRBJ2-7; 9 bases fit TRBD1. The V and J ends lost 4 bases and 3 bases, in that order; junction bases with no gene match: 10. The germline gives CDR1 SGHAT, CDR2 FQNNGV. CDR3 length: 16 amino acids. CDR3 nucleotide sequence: TGTGCCAGCAGCTCCCAGACCCGGGACAGGGACTACGAGCAGTACTTC. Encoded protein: CASSSQTRDRDYEQYF.

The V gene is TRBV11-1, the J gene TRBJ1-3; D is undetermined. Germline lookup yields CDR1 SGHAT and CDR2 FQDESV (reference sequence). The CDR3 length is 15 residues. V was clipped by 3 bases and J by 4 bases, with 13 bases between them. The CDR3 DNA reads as TGTGCCAGCAGCTTTGGAACCGGTTCGGGAAACACCATATATTTT. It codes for CASSFGTGSGNTIYF.

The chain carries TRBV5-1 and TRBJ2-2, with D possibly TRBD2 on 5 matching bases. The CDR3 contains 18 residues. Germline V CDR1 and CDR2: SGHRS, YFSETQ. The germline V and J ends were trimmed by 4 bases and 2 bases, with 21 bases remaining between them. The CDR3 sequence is CASSLWTGIGLNTGELFF. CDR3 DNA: TGCGCCAGCAGCCTCTGGACCGGGATAGGGCTAAACACCGGGGAGCTGTTTTTT.

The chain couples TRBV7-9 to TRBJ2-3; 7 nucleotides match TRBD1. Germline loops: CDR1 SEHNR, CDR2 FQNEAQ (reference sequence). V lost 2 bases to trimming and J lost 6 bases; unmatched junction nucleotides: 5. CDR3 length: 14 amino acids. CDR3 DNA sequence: TGTGCCAGCAGCTTACAGGGGGATTCGGATACGCAGTATTTT. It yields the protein CASSLQGDSDTQYF. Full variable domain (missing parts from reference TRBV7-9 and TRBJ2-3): DTGVSQNPRHKITKRGQNVTFRCDPISEHNRLYWYRQTLGQGPEFLTYFQNEAQLEKSRLLSDRFSAERPKGSFSTLEIQRTEQGDSAMYLCASSLQGDSDTQYFGPGTRLTVL.

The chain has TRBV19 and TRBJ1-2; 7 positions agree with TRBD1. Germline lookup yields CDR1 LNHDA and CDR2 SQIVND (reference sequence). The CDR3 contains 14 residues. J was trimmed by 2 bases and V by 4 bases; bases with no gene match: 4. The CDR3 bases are TGTGCCAGTAGTACGGGACAGAAAAACTATGGCTACACCTTC. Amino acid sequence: CASSTGQKNYGYTF.

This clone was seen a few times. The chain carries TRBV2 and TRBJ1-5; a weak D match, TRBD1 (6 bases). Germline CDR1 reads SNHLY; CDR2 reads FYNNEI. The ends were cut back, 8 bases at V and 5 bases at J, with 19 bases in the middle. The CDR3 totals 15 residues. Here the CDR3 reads CASEASQGGDQPQHF. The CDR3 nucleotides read TGTGCCAGCGAGGCGTCACAGGGAGGCGATCAGCCCCAGCATTTT. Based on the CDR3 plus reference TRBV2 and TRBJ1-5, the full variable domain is EPEVTQTPSHQVTQMGQEVILRCVPISNHLYFYWYRQILGQKVEFLVSFYNNEISEKSEIFDDQFSVERPDGSNFTLKIRSTKLEDSAMYFCASEASQGGDQPQHFGDGTRLSIL.

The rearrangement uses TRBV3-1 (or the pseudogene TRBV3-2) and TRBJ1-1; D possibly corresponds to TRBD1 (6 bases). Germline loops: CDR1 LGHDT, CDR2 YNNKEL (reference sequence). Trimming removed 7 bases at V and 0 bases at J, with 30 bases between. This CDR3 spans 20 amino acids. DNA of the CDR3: TGTGCCAGCACCTTTACTTCCTGGTTGGGGGGGCTGAATATGAACACTGAAGCTTTCTTT. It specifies CASTFTSWLGGLNMNTEAFF.

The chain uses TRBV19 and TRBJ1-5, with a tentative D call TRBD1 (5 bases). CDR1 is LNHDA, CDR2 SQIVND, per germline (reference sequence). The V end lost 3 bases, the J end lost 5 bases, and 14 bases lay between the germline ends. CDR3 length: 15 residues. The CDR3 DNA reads TGTGCCAGTAGTATTTGGGGGGTAGCCGATCAGCCCCAGCATTTT. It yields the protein CASSIWGVADQPQHF.

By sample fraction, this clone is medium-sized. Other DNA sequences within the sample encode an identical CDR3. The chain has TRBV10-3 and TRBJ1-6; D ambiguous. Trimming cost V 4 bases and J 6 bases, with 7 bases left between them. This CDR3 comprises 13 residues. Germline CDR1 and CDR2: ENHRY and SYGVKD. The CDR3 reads CAISVGGNSPLHF. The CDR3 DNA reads TGTGCCATCAGTGTAGGCGGTAATTCACCCCTCCACTTT.

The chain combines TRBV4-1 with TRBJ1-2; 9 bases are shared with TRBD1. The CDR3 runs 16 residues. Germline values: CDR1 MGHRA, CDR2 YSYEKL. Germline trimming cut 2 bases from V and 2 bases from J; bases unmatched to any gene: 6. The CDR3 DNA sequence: TGCGCCAGCAGCCAAAACCCGGGACAGGGAAACTATGGCTACACCTTC. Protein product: CASSQNPGQGNYGYTF.

The CDR3, as DNA: TGTGCCAGCAGCTTGGCAGGTTTTGGGACTGAAGCTTTCTTT. Translated, it gives CASSLAGFGTEAFF. The chain combines TRBV5-6 with TRBJ1-1; D gene ambiguous. The germline V gene has CDR1 SGHDT and CDR2 YYEEEE. CDR3 size: 14 residues. V lost 0 bases to trimming and J lost 5 bases, with 11 bases between them.

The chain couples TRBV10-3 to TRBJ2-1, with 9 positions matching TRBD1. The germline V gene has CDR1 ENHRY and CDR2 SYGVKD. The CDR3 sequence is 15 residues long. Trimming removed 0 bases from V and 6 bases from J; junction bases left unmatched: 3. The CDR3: CAISESRDRVNEQFF. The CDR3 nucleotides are TGTGCCATCAGTGAGTCCCGGGACAGGGTCAATGAGCAGTTCTTC.

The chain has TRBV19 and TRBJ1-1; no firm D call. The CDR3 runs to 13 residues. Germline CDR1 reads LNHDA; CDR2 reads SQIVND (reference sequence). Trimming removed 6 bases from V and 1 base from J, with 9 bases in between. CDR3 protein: CASREGWNTEAFF. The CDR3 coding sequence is TGTGCCAGTAGGGAAGGGTGGAACACTGAAGCTTTCTTT.

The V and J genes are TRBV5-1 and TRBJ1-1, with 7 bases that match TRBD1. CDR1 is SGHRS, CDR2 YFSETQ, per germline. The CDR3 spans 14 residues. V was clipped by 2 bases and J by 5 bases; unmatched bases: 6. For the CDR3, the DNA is TGCGCCAGCAGCTTACAGTCAGGGGGAACTGAAGCTTTCTTT. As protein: CASSLQSGGTEAFF.

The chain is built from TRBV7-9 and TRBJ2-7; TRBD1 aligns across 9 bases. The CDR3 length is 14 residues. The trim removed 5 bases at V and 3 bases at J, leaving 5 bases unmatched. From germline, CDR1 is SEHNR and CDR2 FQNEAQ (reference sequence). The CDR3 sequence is CASSPGTGNYEQYF. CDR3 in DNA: TGTGCCAGCAGCCCCGGGACAGGGAACTACGAGCAGTACTTC.

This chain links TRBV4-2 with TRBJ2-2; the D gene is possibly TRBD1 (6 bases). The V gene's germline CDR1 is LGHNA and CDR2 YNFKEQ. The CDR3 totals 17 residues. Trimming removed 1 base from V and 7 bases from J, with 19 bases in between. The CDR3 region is CASSQVGARGAGGELFF. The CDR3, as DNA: TGTGCCAGCAGCCAAGTGGGGGCGCGTGGCGCGGGCGGGGAGCTGTTTTTT.

The chain's CDR3 is CASSLGDGELFF. As DNA, the CDR3 is TGTGCCAGCAGTTTAGGGGACGGGGAGCTGTTTTTT. The chain recombines TRBV12-3 or TRBV12-4 with TRBJ2-2, with D unclear. This CDR3 is built from 12 residues. Trimming cost V 1 base and J 7 bases, with 4 bases left between them.

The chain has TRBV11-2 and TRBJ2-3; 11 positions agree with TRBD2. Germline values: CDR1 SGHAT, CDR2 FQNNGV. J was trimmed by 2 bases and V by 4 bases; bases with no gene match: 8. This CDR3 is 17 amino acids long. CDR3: CASSSFPTSGDTDTQYF. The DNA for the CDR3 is TGTGCCAGCAGCTCCTTTCCGACTAGCGGGGACACAGATACGCAGTATTTT. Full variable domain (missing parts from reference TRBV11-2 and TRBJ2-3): EAGVAQSPRYKIIEKRQSVAFWCNPISGHATLYWYQQILGQGPKLLIQFQNNGVVDDSQLPKDRFSAERLKGVDSTLKIQPAKLEDSAVYLCASSSFPTSGDTDTQYFGPGTRLTVL.

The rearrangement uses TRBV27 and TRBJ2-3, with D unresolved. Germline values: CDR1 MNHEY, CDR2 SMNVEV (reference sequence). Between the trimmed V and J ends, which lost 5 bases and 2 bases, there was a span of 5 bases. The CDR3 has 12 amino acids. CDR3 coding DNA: TGTGCCAGCAGTAGGGACACAGATACGCAGTATTTT. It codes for CASSRDTDTQYF.

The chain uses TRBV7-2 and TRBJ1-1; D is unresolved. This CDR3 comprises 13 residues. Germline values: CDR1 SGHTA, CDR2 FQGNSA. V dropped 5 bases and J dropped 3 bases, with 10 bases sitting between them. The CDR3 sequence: CASSRRSDTEAFF. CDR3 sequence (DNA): TGTGCCAGCAGCCGGAGGTCCGACACTGAAGCTTTCTTT.

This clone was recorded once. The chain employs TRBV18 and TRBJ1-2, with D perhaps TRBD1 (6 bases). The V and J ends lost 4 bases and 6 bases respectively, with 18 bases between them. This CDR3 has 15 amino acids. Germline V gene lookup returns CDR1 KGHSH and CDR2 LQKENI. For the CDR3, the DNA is TGTGCCAGCTCACGAATTCGGGACAACGGGGATGGCTACACCTTC. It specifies CASSRIRDNGDGYTF.

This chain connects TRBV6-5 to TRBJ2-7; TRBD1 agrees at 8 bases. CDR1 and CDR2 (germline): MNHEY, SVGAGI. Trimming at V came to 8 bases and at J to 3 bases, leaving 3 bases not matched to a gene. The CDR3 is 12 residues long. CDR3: CASGQGNYEQYF. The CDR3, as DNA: TGTGCCAGCGGACAGGGAAACTACGAGCAGTACTTC.

CDR3 region: CASSLMGSRQPQHF. CDR3 nucleotide sequence: TGTGCCAGCAGTTTGATGGGATCCCGTCAGCCCCAGCATTTT. This chain connects TRBV28 to TRBJ1-5; D unresolved. The CDR3 length is 14 residues. Germline lookup yields CDR1 MDHEN and CDR2 SYDVKM. Trimming left V 3 bases short and J 6 bases short, with 12 bases between.

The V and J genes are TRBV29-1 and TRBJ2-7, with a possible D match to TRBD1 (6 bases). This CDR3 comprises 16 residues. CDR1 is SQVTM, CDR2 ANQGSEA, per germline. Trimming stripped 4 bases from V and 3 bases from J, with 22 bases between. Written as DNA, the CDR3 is TGCAGCGTTGGGGATCGGGTGGGGGCTCTCCTCTACGAGCAGTACTTC. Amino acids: CSVGDRVGALLYEQYF.

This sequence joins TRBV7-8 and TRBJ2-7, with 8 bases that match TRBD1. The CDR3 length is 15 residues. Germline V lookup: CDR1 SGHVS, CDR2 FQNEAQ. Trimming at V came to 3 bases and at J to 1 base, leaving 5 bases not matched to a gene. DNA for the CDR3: TGTGCCAGCAGCTTGGGGACAGGCATTTCCTACGAGCAGTACTTC. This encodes CASSLGTGISYEQYF.